One and the same sample provided the 16 T cell receptor beta chains below, sequenced in a study of blood T cell repertoires in COVID-19. Produced via immunoSEQ multiplex PCR; TCRdb's table is partial and in-frame only. The sample holds over 85,000 clones, around 88% seen once. Sequencing was carried out using peripheral blood. The receptors were sampled from a woman aged 70-85 years with acute or convalescent COVID-19.

This chain links TRBV7-3 with TRBJ2-1; a possible D gene is TRBD2 (5 bases). The CDR3 sequence is 13 residues long. The V end lost 5 bases, the J end lost 10 bases, and 15 bases lay between the germline ends. CDR1 SGHTA and CDR2 FQGTGA come from the germline V gene. CDR3 residues: CASSPDRGGEQFF. DNA of the CDR3: TGTGCCAGCAGCCCGGATCGGGGTGGAGAGCAGTTCTTC.

The rearrangement links TRBV15 to TRBJ2-2; 7 nucleotides match TRBD2. Germline V gives CDR1 LNHNV, CDR2 YYDKDF (reference sequence). This CDR3 is built from 16 residues. V gave up 3 bases and J gave up 4 bases; unmatched junction bases: 8. CDR3 protein: CATSRDKLAPTGELFF. The CDR3 DNA is TGTGCCACCAGCAGGGACAAACTAGCGCCCACCGGGGAGCTGTTTTTT.

The chain joins TRBV6-5 to TRBJ2-7, with a weak D call TRBD1 (6 bases). The germline gives CDR1 MNHEY, CDR2 SVGAGI. The germline V and J ends were trimmed by 6 bases and 1 base, with 16 bases remaining between them. This CDR3 is 15 amino acids long. The CDR3, as DNA: TGTGCCAGCAGGGGCAGTCGGACAGATTCCTACGAGCAGTACTTC. Its translation is CASRGSRTDSYEQYF.

The V call is TRBV27, the J call TRBJ2-7; maybe TRBD1 (5 bases). The germline gives CDR1 MNHEY, CDR2 SMNVEV (reference sequence). V lost 3 bases, J lost 6 bases, and 18 bases lay in between. This CDR3 spans 15 amino acids. The CDR3 DNA reads TGTGCCAGCAGTTTTCCCCCCGACAGTTTTAGCGAGCAGTACTTC. This encodes CASSFPPDSFSEQYF.

The rearrangement uses TRBV6-5 and TRBJ1-2; D may be TRBD1 (6 bases). This CDR3 region has 15 residues. Trimming removed 0 bases at V and 5 bases at J, with 13 bases between. Per germline, CDR1 MNHEY and CDR2 SVGAGI. The CDR3 region has the DNA TGTGCCAGCAGTTACTCCAGGACAGTCCATTATGGCTACACCTTC. Protein sequence: CASSYSRTVHYGYTF.

This chain connects TRBV7-3 to TRBJ2-3; 8 bases are shared with TRBD2. There are 14 residues in the CDR3. Germline-derived CDR1 and CDR2 are SGHTA and FQGTGA. V lost 3 bases to trimming and J lost 1 base; unmatched junction nucleotides: 0. CDR3 DNA: TGTGCCAGCAGCTTTAGCGGGGGCACAGATACGCAGTATTTT. Protein product: CASSFSGGTDTQYF.

The V call is TRBV7-8, the J call TRBJ2-1; 9 nucleotides match TRBD2. The CDR3 is 15 amino acids. CDR1 SGHVS and CDR2 FQNEAQ come from the germline V gene. V shed 3 bases, J shed 4 bases, and the junction held 4 bases outside the gene matches. As DNA, the CDR3 is TGTGCCAGCAGCTTCATGAGCGGGAGGTACAATGAGCAGTTCTTC. Amino acid sequence: CASSFMSGRYNEQFF.

The genes are TRBV27 and TRBJ2-2; D might be TRBD1 (6 bases). Trimming took off 8 bases at V and 1 base at J, with 17 bases between the two ends. The germline CDR1 and CDR2 sequences are MNHEY and SMNVEV (reference sequence). CDR3 size: 16 residues. The CDR3 nucleotides read TGTGCCAGCGGCCGACAGGCAATCAGGAACACCGGGGAGCTGTTTTTT. Its translation: CASGRQAIRNTGELFF.

V is TRBV11-2 and J is TRBJ2-1; TRBD2 matches 8 bases. The CDR3 covers 14 residues. Germline CDR1 and CDR2: SGHAT and FQNNGV. V shed 5 bases, J shed 3 bases, and the junction held 3 bases outside the gene matches. The CDR3 DNA follows: TGTGCCAGCAGCGGTGGGACTAGCTACAATGAGCAGTTCTTC. It translates to CASSGGTSYNEQFF.

The V call is TRBV7-2, the J call TRBJ2-7; D gene unclear. Trimming took 2 bases from V and 0 from J, leaving 8 bases between them. Looked up from germline, CDR1 is SGHTA and CDR2 is FQGNSA. The length of the CDR3 is 14 residues. CDR3 loop: CASSLRRYSYEQYF. CDR3 nucleotides: TGTGCCAGCAGCTTACGGCGGTACTCCTACGAGCAGTACTTC.

In its sample, this clone was seen once. The genes are TRBV19 and TRBJ1-1; D perhaps matches TRBD1 (5 bases). CDR3 size: 14 residues. Trimming removed 6 bases from V and 1 base from J, with 12 bases in between. Germline V lookup: CDR1 LNHDA, CDR2 SQIVND (reference sequence). CDR3 DNA: TGTGCCAGTAGGACCGACAGTTGGAACACTGAAGCTTTCTTT. Residues: CASRTDSWNTEAFF.

The chain links TRBV27 to TRBJ2-7; D is perhaps TRBD2 (5 bases). Germline-derived CDR1 and CDR2 are MNHEY and SMNVEV (reference sequence). The V gene lost 3 bases and the J gene lost 0 bases, with 6 bases spanning the gap. This CDR3 has 13 residues. The CDR3 here is CASSLTNSYEQYF. DNA for the CDR3: TGTGCCAGCAGTTTGACTAACTCCTACGAGCAGTACTTC.

The sample holds one count of this clone. J is TRBJ1-5 and V is TRBV28; the match to TRBD1 covers 8 bases. This CDR3 spans 15 amino acids. The germline V gene has CDR1 MDHEN and CDR2 SYDVKM. J lost 6 bases, V lost 5 bases, and 9 bases had no gene match. The CDR3 protein is CASSPSPGGGQPQHF. CDR3 nucleotides: TGTGCCAGCAGTCCTTCTCCAGGGGGCGGTCAGCCCCAGCATTTT.

This clone showed up just a few times. The J gene is TRBJ2-7, the V gene TRBV5-1; D is perhaps TRBD2 (6 bases). CDR3 size: 13 residues. CDR1 and CDR2 (germline): SGHRS, YFSETQ. Trimming took off 5 bases at V and 3 bases at J, with 12 bases between the two ends. Written as DNA, the CDR3 is TGCGCCAGCAGTAAGGAGGGAAACTACGAGCAGTACTTC. It encodes CASSKEGNYEQYF. Full variable domain (outside the CDR3, taken from reference TRBV5-1 and TRBJ2-7): KAGVTQTPRYLIKTRGQQVTLSCSPISGHRSVSWYQQTPGQGLQFLFEYFSETQRNKGNFPGRFSGRQFSNSRSEMNVSTLELGDSALYLCASSKEGNYEQYFGPGTRLTVT.

The V call is TRBV11-2, the J call TRBJ2-2; 10 bases align to TRBD1. The germline V gene has CDR1 SGHAT and CDR2 FQNNGV. V lost 4 bases, J lost 4 bases, and 3 bases stayed unmatched. This CDR3 is 15 amino acids long. The CDR3 nucleotides read TGTGCCAGCAGCTCGACAGGGGGCCTCACCGGGGAGCTGTTTTTT. Protein: CASSSTGGLTGELFF.

The chain employs TRBV28 and TRBJ1-5; D is undetermined. V lost 5 bases and J lost 1, with 15 bases in between. Germline CDR1 is MDHEN and CDR2 is SYDVKM. CDR3 length equals 16 residues. The CDR3 region is CASSPKDFRSNQPQHF. CDR3 bases: TGTGCCAGCAGTCCTAAGGACTTTAGGAGCAATCAGCCCCAGCATTTT.